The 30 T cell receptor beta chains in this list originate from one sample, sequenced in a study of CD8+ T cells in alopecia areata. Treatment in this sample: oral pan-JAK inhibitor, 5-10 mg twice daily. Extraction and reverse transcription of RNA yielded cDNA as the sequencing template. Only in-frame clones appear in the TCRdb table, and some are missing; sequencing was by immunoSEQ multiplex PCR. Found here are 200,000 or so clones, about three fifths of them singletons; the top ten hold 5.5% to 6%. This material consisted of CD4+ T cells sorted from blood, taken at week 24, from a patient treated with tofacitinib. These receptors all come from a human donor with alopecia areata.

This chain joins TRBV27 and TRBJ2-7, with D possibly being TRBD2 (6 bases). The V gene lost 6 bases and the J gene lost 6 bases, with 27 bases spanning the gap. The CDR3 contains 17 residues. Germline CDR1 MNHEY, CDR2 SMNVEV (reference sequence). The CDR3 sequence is CASRSIAVGPRLGEQYF. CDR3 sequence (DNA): TGTGCCAGCAGGAGTATAGCGGTTGGACCTAGGCTGGGCGAGCAGTACTTC.

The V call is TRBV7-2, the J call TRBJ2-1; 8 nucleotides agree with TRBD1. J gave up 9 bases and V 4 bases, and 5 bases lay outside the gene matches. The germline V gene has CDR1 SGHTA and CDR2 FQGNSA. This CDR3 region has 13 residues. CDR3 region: CASSSRTGSEQFF. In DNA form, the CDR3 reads TGTGCCAGCAGCTCCCGGACAGGGAGTGAGCAGTTCTTC.

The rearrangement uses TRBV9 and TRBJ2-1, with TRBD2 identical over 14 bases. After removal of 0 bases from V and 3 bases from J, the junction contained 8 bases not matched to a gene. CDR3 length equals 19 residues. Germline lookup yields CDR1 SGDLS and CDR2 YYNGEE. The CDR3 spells CASSVVGTSGGGVYNEQFF. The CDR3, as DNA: TGTGCCAGCAGCGTAGTAGGGACTAGCGGGGGAGGTGTCTACAATGAGCAGTTCTTC.

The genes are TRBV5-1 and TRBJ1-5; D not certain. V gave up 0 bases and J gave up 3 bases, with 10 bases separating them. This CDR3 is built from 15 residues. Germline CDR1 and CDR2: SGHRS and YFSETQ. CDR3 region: CASSLDEGTNQPQHF. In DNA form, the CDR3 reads TGCGCCAGCAGCTTGGATGAAGGCACCAATCAGCCCCAGCATTTT.

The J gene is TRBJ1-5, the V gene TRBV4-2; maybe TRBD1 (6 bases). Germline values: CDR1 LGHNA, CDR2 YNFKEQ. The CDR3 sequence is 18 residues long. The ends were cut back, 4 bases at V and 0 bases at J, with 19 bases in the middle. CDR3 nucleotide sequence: TGTGCCAGCAGCCTCCGCCCGCCAGGGGCTAATAGCAATCAGCCCCAGCATTTT. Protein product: CASSLRPPGANSNQPQHF.

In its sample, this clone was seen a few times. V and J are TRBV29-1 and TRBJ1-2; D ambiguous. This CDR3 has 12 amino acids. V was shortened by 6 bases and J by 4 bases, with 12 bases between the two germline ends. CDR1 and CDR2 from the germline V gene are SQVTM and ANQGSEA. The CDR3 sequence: CSVDGISYGYTF. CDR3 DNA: TGCAGCGTGGACGGCATCAGCTATGGCTACACCTTC.

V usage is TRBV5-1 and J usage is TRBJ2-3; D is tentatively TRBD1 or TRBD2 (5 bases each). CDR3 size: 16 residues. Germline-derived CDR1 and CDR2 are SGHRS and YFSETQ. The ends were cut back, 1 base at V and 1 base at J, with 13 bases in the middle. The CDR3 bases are TGCGCCAGCAGCTTGATCTGGGACGGCCGCACAGATACGCAGTATTTT. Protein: CASSLIWDGRTDTQYF. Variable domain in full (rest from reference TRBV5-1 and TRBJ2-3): KAGVTQTPRYLIKTRGQQVTLSCSPISGHRSVSWYQQTPGQGLQFLFEYFSETQRNKGNFPGRFSGRQFSNSRSEMNVSTLELGDSALYLCASSLIWDGRTDTQYFGPGTRLTVL.

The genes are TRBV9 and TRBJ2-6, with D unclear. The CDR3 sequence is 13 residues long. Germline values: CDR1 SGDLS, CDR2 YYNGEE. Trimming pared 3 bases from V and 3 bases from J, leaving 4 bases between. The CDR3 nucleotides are TGTGCCAGCAGCGGTTATGGGGCCAACGTCCTGACTTTC. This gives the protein CASSGYGANVLTF.

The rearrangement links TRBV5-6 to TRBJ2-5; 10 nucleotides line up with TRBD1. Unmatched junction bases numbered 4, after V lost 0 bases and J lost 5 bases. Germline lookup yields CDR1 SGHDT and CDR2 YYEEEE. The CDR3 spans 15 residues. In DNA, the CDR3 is TGTGCCAGCAGCTTGGTGACAGGGGGCGCTGAGACCCAGTACTTC. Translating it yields CASSLVTGGAETQYF.

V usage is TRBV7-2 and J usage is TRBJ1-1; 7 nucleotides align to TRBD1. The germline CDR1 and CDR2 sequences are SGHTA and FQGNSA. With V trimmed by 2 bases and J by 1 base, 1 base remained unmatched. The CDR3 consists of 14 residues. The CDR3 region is CASSLRQGNTEAFF. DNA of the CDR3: TGTGCCAGCAGCTTAAGACAGGGGAACACTGAAGCTTTCTTT.

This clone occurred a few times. This CDR3 reads CASSPGTRQETQYF. CDR3 coding DNA: TGTGCCAGCAGTCCCGGGACAAGACAAGAGACCCAGTACTTC. V is TRBV4-2 and J is TRBJ2-5; D is possibly TRBD1 (6 bases). CDR1 LGHNA and CDR2 YNFKEQ come from the germline V gene. The germline V and J ends were trimmed by 6 bases and 2 bases, with 13 bases remaining between them. The CDR3 covers 14 residues.

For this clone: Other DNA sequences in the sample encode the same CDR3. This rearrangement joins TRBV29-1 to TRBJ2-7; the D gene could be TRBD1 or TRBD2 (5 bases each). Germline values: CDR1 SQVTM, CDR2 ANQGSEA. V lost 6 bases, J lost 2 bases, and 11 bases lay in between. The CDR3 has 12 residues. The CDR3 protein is CSVGDGTYEQYF. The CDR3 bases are TGCAGCGTCGGGGACGGTACCTACGAGCAGTACTTC.

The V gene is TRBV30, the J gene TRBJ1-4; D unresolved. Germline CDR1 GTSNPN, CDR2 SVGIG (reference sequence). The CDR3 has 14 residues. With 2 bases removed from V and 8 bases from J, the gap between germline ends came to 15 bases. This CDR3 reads CAWSPGGLEEKLFF. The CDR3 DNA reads TGTGCCTGGAGTCCCGGTGGGCTGGAGGAAAAACTGTTTTTT.

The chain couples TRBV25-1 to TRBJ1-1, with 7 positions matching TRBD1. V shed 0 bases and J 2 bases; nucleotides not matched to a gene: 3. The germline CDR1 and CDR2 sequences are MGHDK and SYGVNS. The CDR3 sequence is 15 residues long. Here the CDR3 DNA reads TGTGCCAGCAGTGAATATACAGGGGCAAACACTGAAGCTTTCTTT. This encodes CASSEYTGANTEAFF.

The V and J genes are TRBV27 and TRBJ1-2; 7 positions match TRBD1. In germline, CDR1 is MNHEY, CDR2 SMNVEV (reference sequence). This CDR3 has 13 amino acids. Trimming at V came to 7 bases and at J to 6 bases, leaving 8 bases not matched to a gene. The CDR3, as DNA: TGTGCCAGCAAAAGGGGGACAGATGATGGCTACACCTTC. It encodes CASKRGTDDGYTF.

The CDR3 reads CASSVDGAVYNEQFF. In DNA, the CDR3 is TGTGCCAGCAGCGTAGACGGGGCTGTCTACAATGAGCAGTTCTTC. The J gene is TRBJ2-1, the V gene TRBV9; D may be TRBD1 or TRBD2 (5 bases each). Per the germline V gene, CDR1 is SGDLS and CDR2 is YYNGEE. The CDR3 spans 15 residues. Trimming shortened V by 0 bases and J by 3 bases, and 10 bases separated the two germline ends.

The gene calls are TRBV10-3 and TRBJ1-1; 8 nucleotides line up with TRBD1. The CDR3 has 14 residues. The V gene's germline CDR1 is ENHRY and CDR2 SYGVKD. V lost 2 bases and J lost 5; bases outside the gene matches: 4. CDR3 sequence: CAISEGQGGTEAFF. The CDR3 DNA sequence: TGTGCCATCAGTGAGGGACAGGGAGGAACTGAAGCTTTCTTT.

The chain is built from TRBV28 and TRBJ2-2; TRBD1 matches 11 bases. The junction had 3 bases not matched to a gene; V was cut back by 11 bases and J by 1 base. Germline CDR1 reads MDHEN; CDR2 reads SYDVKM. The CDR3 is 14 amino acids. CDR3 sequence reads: CAGGQGENTGELFF. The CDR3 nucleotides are TGTGCCGGGGGACAGGGGGAGAACACCGGGGAGCTGTTTTTT.

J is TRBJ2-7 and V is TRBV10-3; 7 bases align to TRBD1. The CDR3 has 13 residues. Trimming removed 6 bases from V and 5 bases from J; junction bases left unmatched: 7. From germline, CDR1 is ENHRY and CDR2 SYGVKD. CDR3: CAISPGQAHEQYF. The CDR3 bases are TGTGCCATCAGCCCAGGACAGGCCCACGAGCAGTACTTC.

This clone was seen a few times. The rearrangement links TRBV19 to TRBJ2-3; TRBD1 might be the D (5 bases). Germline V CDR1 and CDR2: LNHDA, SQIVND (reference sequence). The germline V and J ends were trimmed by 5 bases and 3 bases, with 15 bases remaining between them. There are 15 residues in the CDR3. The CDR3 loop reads CASSSRVQGTDTQYF. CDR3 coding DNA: TGTGCCAGTAGTTCCAGGGTACAAGGGACAGATACGCAGTATTTT.

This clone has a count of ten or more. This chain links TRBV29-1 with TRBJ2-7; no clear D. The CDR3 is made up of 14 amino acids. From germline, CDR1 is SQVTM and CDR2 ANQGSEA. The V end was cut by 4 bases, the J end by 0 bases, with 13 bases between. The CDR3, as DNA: TGCAGCGTTGTAGTACAGTTAAACTCCTACGAGCAGTACTTC. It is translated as CSVVVQLNSYEQYF.

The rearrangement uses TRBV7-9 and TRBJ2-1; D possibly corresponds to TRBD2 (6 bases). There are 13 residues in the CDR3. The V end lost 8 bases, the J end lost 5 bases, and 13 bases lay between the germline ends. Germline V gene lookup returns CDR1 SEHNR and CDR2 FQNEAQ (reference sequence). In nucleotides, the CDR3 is TGTGCCAGCTCCCCGCGGGGAAACAATGAGCAGTTCTTC. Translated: CASSPRGNNEQFF.

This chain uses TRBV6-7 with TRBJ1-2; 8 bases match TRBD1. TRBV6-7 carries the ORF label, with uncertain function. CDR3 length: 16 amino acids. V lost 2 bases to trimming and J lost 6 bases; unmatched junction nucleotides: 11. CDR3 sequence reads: CASSYLGQGGCDGYTF. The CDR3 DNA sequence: TGTGCCAGCAGTTACCTCGGACAGGGAGGATGCGATGGCTACACCTTC.

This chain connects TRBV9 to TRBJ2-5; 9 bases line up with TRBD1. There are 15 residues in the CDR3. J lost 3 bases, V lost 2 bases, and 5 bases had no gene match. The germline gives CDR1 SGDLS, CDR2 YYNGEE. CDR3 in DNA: TGTGCCAGCAGCGTTTCCGGGACAGGGAAAGAGACCCAGTACTTC. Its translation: CASSVSGTGKETQYF.

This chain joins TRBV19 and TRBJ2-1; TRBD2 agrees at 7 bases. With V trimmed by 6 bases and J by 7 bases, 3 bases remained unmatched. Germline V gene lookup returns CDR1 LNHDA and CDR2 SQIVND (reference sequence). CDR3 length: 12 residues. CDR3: CASSGLVNEQFF. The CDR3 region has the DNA TGTGCCAGTAGCGGACTAGTTAATGAGCAGTTCTTC.

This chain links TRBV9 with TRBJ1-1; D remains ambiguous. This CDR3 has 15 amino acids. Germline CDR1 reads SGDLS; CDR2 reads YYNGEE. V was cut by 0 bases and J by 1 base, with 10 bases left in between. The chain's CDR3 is CASSVGSSKNTEAFF. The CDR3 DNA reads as TGTGCCAGCAGCGTAGGCAGCTCCAAGAACACTGAAGCTTTCTTT. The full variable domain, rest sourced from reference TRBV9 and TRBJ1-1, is DSGVTQTPKHLITATGQRVTLRCSPRSGDLSVYWYQQSLDQGLQFLIQYYNGEERAKGNILERFSAQQFPDLHSELNLSSLELGDSALYFCASSVGSSKNTEAFFGQGTRLTVV.

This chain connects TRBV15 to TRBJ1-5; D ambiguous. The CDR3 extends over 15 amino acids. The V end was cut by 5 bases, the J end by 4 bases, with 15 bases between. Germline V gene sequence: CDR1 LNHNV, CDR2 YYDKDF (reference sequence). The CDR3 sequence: CATSRGQDGNQPQHF. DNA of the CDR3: TGTGCCACCAGCCGGGGTCAGGACGGGAATCAGCCCCAGCATTTT.

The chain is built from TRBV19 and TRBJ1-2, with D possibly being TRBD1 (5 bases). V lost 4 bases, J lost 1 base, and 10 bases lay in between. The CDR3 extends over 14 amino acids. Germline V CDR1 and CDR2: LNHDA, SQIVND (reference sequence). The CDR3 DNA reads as TGTGCCAGTAGTACCGGGACGGATAACTATGGCTACACCTTC. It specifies CASSTGTDNYGYTF.

The CDR3, as DNA: TGTGCCAGCTCACCATCGGGCCAAGCTTATGGCTACACCTTC. This codes for CASSPSGQAYGYTF. This chain connects TRBV18 to TRBJ1-2; no clear D gene. V lost 2 bases and J lost 5, with 12 bases in between. The CDR3 is 14 residues long. The V gene's germline CDR1 is KGHSH and CDR2 LQKENI.

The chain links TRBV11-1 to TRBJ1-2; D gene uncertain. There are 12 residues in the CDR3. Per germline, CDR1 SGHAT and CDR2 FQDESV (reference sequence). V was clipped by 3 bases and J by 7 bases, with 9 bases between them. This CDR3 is CASSLLTIGYTF. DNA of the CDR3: TGTGCCAGCAGCTTGTTGACGATTGGCTACACCTTC.